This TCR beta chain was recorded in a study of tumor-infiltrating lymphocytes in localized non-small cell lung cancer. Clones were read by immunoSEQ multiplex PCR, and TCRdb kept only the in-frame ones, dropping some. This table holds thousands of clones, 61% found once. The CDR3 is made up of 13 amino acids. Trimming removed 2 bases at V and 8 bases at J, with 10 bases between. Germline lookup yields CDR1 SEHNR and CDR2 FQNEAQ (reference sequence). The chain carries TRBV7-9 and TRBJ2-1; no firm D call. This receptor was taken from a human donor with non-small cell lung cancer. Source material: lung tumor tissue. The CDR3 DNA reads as TGTGCCAGCAGCTTACGGAGTGCGGATGAGCAGTTCTTC. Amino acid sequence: CASSLRSADEQFF.